These T cell receptor beta chains were read from a single sample in a study of shared clonotypes between healthy human individuals. This table comes from immunoSEQ multiplex PCR, and its TCRdb copy is limited to in-frame clones, with some not included. The sample lists about 2 million clones, approximately 95% seen once, with around 1% in the top ten. The source material was naive CD8+ T cells sorted from blood. These TCRs come from a man aged 18 to 35 in good health. CDR3s include the opening cysteine and the closing phenylalanine or tryptophan. A D gene is named only where the DNA matches it firmly. The size entry is marked missing in some rows and otherwise reads once, few, many or a size class.

V gene	D gene	J gene	clone size	CDR3 length	CDR3 DNA	CDR3 protein
TRBV7-9	NA	TRBJ2-5	NA	16	TGTGCCAGCAGCCCCTTCGAAAAGAGGATACAAGAGACCCAGTACTTC	CASSPFEKRIQETQYF
TRBV6-5	TRBD2	TRBJ2-5	once	15	TGTGCCAGCAGTTTCTTTAGCGGGGGGCAAGAGACCCAGTACTTC	CASSFFSGGQETQYF
TRBV6-5	NA	TRBJ2-1	NA	14	TGTGCCAGCAGGTCGGGGGTGCGCTACAATGAGCAGTTCTTC	CASRSGVRYNEQFF
TRBV27	TRBD2	TRBJ2-1	NA	15	TGTGCCAGCAGTTTCCTAGCGGGGGGGGTGGGTGAGCAGTTCTTC	CASSFLAGGVGEQFF
TRBV9	NA	TRBJ2-7	NA	14	TGTGCCAGCGGTACCGGGACACCCTCCTACGAGCAGTACTTC	CASGTGTPSYEQYF
TRBV10-3	NA	TRBJ2-2	NA	16	TGTGCCATCAGTGAGTCGCCAGCTGGGAACACCGGGGAGCTGTTTTTT	CAISESPAGNTGELFF
TRBV9	NA	TRBJ2-7	NA	12	TGTGCCAGCAGCCCCGGGTCCTACGAGCAGTACTTC	CASSPGSYEQYF
TRBV30	NA	TRBJ2-5	NA	12	TGTGCCTGGACCGACAGAGAAGAGACCCAGTACTTC	CAWTDREETQYF
TRBV4-2	NA	TRBJ2-1	NA	14	TGTGCCAGCAGCCCCCGGGACCCGTTTAATGAGCAGTTCTTC	CASSPRDPFNEQFF
TRBV9	NA	TRBJ2-7	NA	14	TGTGCCAGCAGCGTCAACAGTTCCCCCTACGAGCAGTACTTC	CASSVNSSPYEQYF
TRBV12-5	TRBD1	TRBJ1-4	NA	15	TGTGCTAGTGGTTTGGGGACAGGGCCTAATGAAAAACTGTTTTTT	CASGLGTGPNEKLFF
TRBV11-2	NA	TRBJ2-7	NA	14	TGTGCCAGCAGCCCCGGATTCGGACGCAACGAGCAGTACTTC	CASSPGFGRNEQYF
TRBV10-2	TRBD1	TRBJ2-7	NA	13	TGCGCCAGCAGGGGGACAGGTTACTACGAGCAGTACTTC	CASRGTGYYEQYF
TRBV6-5	TRBD1	TRBJ2-7	NA	16	TGTGCCAGCAGTTACTCGACGGGACAGAGATCCTACGAGCAGTACTTC	CASSYSTGQRSYEQYF
TRBV7-3	NA	TRBJ2-5	NA	13	TGTGCCAGCAGGGCCCAGGAGCAAGAGACCCAGTACTTC	CASRAQEQETQYF
TRBV6-5	TRBD1	TRBJ2-4	NA	15	TGTGCCAGCAGTTACTCGTGGGGACAGGGGGACATTCAGTACTTC	CASSYSWGQGDIQYF
TRBV2	NA	TRBJ1-1	NA	16	TGTGCCAGCAGTGTACTAAGGGAAAGGATGAACACTGAAGCTTTCTTT	CASSVLRERMNTEAFF
TRBV5-6	TRBD1	TRBJ2-6	NA	16	TGTGCCAGCAGCTCCGGGACAGACTCTGGGGCCAACGTCCTGACTTTC	CASSSGTDSGANVLTF
TRBV4-3	TRBD2	TRBJ2-7	NA	18	TGCGCCAGCAGCCAAAAGGCTCTGGGGAGCGGGACCTTTTACGAGCAGTACTTC	CASSQKALGSGTFYEQYF
TRBV6-5	TRBD1	TRBJ1-3	NA	15	TGTGCCAGCAGTCCCCGGGACAGAGGAAAAGGCACCATATATTTT	CASSPRDRGKGTIYF
TRBV27	TRBD1	TRBJ2-7	NA	14	TGTGCCAGCACCCTGACAGGGGGGTCCAACGAGCAGTACTTC	CASTLTGGSNEQYF
TRBV10-3	NA	TRBJ1-5	NA	15	TGTGCCATCAGTGAAGGGTGGCAGGGAAATCAGCCCCAGCATTTT	CAISEGWQGNQPQHF
TRBV4-1	NA	TRBJ2-1	NA	13	TGCGCCAGCAGCCAAGAACGGAATAATGAGCAGTTCTTC	CASSQERNNEQFF
TRBV7-9	TRBD1	TRBJ2-2	NA	15	TGTGCCAGCAGCTCAGGACAGGGGGTAACCGGGGAGCTGTTTTTT	CASSSGQGVTGELFF
TRBV4-1	NA	TRBJ2-7	NA	16	TGCGCCAGCAGCCCTACCCCGGCAGATATAAGCTACGAGCAGTACTTC	CASSPTPADISYEQYF
TRBV6-5	NA	TRBJ2-5	NA	14	TGTGCCAGCAGTTCCACCAGGGGTGGCGAGACCCAGTACTTC	CASSSTRGGETQYF
TRBV27	NA	TRBJ1-4	NA	15	TGTGCCAGCAGTCTAGGGAGAGGAACTAATGAAAAACTGTTTTTT	CASSLGRGTNEKLFF
TRBV6-6	TRBD1	TRBJ1-3	NA	13	TGTGCCAGCAGTAGGGGGCTCGGAAACACCATATATTTT	CASSRGLGNTIYF
TRBV30	NA	TRBJ2-3	once	16	TGTGCCTGGAGTTCAACCGGGACCGCGACCACAGATACGCAGTATTTT	CAWSSTGTATTDTQYF
TRBV2	NA	TRBJ2-7	NA	14	TGTGCCAGCAGTGAAGTGCAAGGGGCCTACGAGCAGTACTTC	CASSEVQGAYEQYF
TRBV4-1	TRBD2	TRBJ2-1	once	18	TGCGCCAGCAGCCAAGATCCCGTCGGGACTAGCGGGTTCAATGAGCAGTTCTTC	CASSQDPVGTSGFNEQFF
TRBV29-1	TRBD1	TRBJ1-5	NA	15	TGCAGCGTTGAAGTAGTGGGGACAGGGGGTGTGCTCCAGCATTTT	CSVEVVGTGGVLQHF
TRBV19	TRBD1	TRBJ1-5	NA	16	TGTGCCAGTAGTACGCCCGGGACAGAGGACAATCAGCCCCAGCATTTT	CASSTPGTEDNQPQHF
TRBV19	NA	TRBJ1-5	NA	15	TGTGCCAGTAGTATAGGACAGCATAGCAATCAGCCCCAGCATTTT	CASSIGQHSNQPQHF
TRBV28	NA	TRBJ1-2	NA	14	TGTGCCAGCAGTTTACCCCGACAGTTCTATGGCTACACCTTC	CASSLPRQFYGYTF
TRBV4-3	NA	TRBJ2-1	NA	16	TGCGCCAGCAGCCAAGACCGGGCGGTATCCTTTAATGAGCAGTTCTTC	CASSQDRAVSFNEQFF
TRBV5-1	NA	TRBJ1-2	NA	15	TGCGCCAGCAGCTTGGACAGGGAAGGGCCTTATGGCTACACCTTC	CASSLDREGPYGYTF
TRBV27	NA	TRBJ2-2	NA	13	TGTGCCAGCAGTTTTGGAAAAGCCGGGGAGCTGTTTTTT	CASSFGKAGELFF
TRBV6-5	NA	TRBJ1-1	NA	14	TGTGCCAGCAGCTCTCAGGGGATCGGGACTGAAGCTTTCTTT	CASSSQGIGTEAFF
TRBV7-8	TRBD1	TRBJ2-7	NA	14	TGTGCCAGCAGACTGGGACAGGGGCCCTACGAGCAGTACTTC	CASRLGQGPYEQYF
TRBV5-5	NA	TRBJ1-6	NA	16	TGTGCCAGCAGCCAAGACGTTTCGGATTTCCTCGGGCCCCTCCACTTT	CASSQDVSDFLGPLHF
TRBV7-9	TRBD1	TRBJ2-7	NA	15	TGTGCCAGCAGCTCGGGGCAGGGGGCCTCCTACGAGCAGTACTTC	CASSSGQGASYEQYF
TRBV14	TRBD2	TRBJ2-1	NA	14	TGTGCCAGCAGCCCCGAATCGGAGCGGGGGGGGCAGTTCTTC	CASSPESERGGQFF
TRBV27	NA	TRBJ1-1	NA	11	TGTGCCAGCAAAACAGCTGTACGAGCTTTCTTT	CASKTAVRAFF
TRBV16	TRBD2	TRBJ2-3	NA	16	TGTGCCAGCAGCCTGGGGACTAGCGGACACACAGATACGCAGTATTTT	CASSLGTSGHTDTQYF
TRBV5-5	NA	TRBJ2-5	NA	14	TGTGCCAGCAGCTACTGGTTAGAGCAAGAGACCCAGTACTTC	CASSYWLEQETQYF
TRBV7-6	NA	TRBJ1-1	few	12	TGTGCCAGCAGCTCGGGGGGCACTGAAGCTTTCTTT	CASSSGGTEAFF
TRBV5-1	NA	TRBJ1-1	NA	13	TGCGCCAGCAGCTTGGGGGGTCCGACTGAAGCTTTCTTT	CASSLGGPTEAFF
TRBV29-1	NA	TRBJ2-7	few	13	TGCAGCGTAATGATGGACGATACCTACGAGCAGTACTTC	CSVMMDDTYEQYF
TRBV4-3	NA	TRBJ1-5	NA	16	TGCGCCAGCAGCCAAGCCTTTTTTGGTAGCAATCAGCCCCAGCATTTT	CASSQAFFGSNQPQHF
TRBV7-9	NA	TRBJ2-5	NA	15	TGTGCCAGCAGCCCTGGGGACACCGGGGGAGAGACCCAGTACTTC	CASSPGDTGGETQYF
TRBV9	TRBD1	TRBJ1-2	NA	17	TGTGCCAGCAGCCCGTGGGCGGCTATACAGGGGGCCTATGGCTACACCTTC	CASSPWAAIQGAYGYTF
TRBV2	TRBD1	TRBJ2-7	NA	14	TGTGCCAGCTTCCGACAGGGGCGAACCTACGAGCAGTACTTC	CASFRQGRTYEQYF
TRBV30	TRBD2	TRBJ2-1	NA	15	TGTGCCTGGAGTGCAGGGACTATCTCCTACAATGAGCAGTTCTTC	CAWSAGTISYNEQFF
TRBV4-1	NA	TRBJ2-3	NA	14	TGCGCCAGCAGCCTATTAGGGAGAGTATATACGCAGTATTTT	CASSLLGRVYTQYF
TRBV4-1	TRBD1	TRBJ2-7	once	16	TGCGCCAGCAGCCAAATTACAGGGGACCCCGCCTACGAGCAGTACTTC	CASSQITGDPAYEQYF